These T cell receptor beta chains were read from a single sample in a study of T cell clonotyping in hematopoietic cell transplantation. The method was immunoSEQ multiplex PCR; TCRdb's version includes in-frame clones alone and lacks a portion of them. Seen here are some 14,000 clones, around 97% observed once, and the top ten hold about 3.9%. The sample was peripheral blood mononuclear cells, taken 30 days after allogeneic stem cell transplant. Every receptor here comes from a female patient in her forties or fifties who had an allogeneic stem cell transplant from an unrelated donor, so T cells may come from the graft donor. Some clones in this sample may be carry-over from other donors' samples. Both conserved end residues are part of each CDR3. The order of the fields is J gene, V gene, CDR3 protein.

j_gene: TRBJ2-7; v_gene: TRBV27; CDR3aa: CASSALRDGAYEQYF
j_gene: TRBJ1-2; v_gene: TRBV30; CDR3aa: CACQTNHNYGYTF
j_gene: TRBJ1-1; v_gene: TRBV14; CDR3aa: CASSQTGSTEAFF
j_gene: TRBJ2-3; v_gene: TRBV2; CDR3aa: CASLTPDPDTQYF
j_gene: TRBJ1-6; v_gene: TRBV30; CDR3aa: CAWSVPARGSPLHF
j_gene: TRBJ2-3; v_gene: TRBV4-1; CDR3aa: CASSQETRTRGATQYF
j_gene: TRBJ1-2; v_gene: TRBV30; CDR3aa: CAWSVSGHDGYTF
j_gene: TRBJ1-2; v_gene: TRBV6-6; CDR3aa: CASSYGGGGSNYGYTF
j_gene: TRBJ1-6; v_gene: TRBV27; CDR3aa: CASTLSGTGIGSPLHF
j_gene: TRBJ1-2; v_gene: TRBV5-4; CDR3aa: CASSLDSRGYTF
j_gene: TRBJ2-3; v_gene: TRBV14; CDR3aa: CASSPTRVTLTQDTQYF
j_gene: TRBJ2-1; v_gene: TRBV6-4; CDR3aa: CASSDDSGGADEQFF
j_gene: TRBJ1-2; v_gene: TRBV6-5; CDR3aa: CASSIFSDREEGYTF
j_gene: TRBJ1-1; v_gene: TRBV27; CDR3aa: CASSLGGRMNTEAFF
j_gene: TRBJ2-3; v_gene: TRBV10-3; CDR3aa: CAAAGDTQYF
j_gene: TRBJ1-2; v_gene: TRBV9; CDR3aa: CASSVGQGANYGYTF
j_gene: TRBJ1-1; v_gene: TRBV5-4; CDR3aa: CASSGGLGPMNTEAFF
j_gene: TRBJ1-1; v_gene: TRBV6-6; CDR3aa: CASSYSLGSTTEAFF
j_gene: TRBJ1-6; v_gene: TRBV2; CDR3aa: CASTDRAEWTPLHF
j_gene: TRBJ1-1; v_gene: TRBV7-9; CDR3aa: CASSLRAGLNTEAFF
j_gene: TRBJ1-3; v_gene: TRBV2; CDR3aa: CASMTGASSGNTIYF
j_gene: TRBJ1-1; v_gene: TRBV6-6; CDR3aa: CASSSGQGATEAFF
j_gene: TRBJ1-6; v_gene: TRBV6-5; CDR3aa: CASSPRTHSPLHF
j_gene: TRBJ2-7; v_gene: TRBV4-1; CDR3aa: CASSYPGQRYEQYF